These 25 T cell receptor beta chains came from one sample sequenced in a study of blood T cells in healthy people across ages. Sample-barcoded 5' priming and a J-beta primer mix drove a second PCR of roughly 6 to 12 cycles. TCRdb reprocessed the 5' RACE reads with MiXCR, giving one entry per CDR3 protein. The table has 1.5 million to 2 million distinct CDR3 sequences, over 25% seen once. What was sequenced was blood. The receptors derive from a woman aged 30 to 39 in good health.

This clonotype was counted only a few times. The CDR3 DNA reads TGCAGTGCTAGAGTACGGGGCAGCAGGGGTCCCACTGAAGCTTTCTTT. It translates to CSARVRGSRGPTEAFF. The chain carries TRBV20-1 and TRBJ1-1; D may be TRBD1 (6 bases). This CDR3 has 16 residues. With 1 base removed from V and 4 bases from J, the gap between germline ends came to 19 bases. Looked up from germline, CDR1 is DFQATT and CDR2 is SNEGSKA (reference sequence).

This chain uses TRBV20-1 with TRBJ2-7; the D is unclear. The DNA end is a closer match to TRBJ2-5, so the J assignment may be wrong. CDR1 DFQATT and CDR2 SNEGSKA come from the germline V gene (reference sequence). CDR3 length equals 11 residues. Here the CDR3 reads CSARPSATQYF. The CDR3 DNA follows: TGCAGTGCTCGACCCTCCGCGACCCAGTACTTC.

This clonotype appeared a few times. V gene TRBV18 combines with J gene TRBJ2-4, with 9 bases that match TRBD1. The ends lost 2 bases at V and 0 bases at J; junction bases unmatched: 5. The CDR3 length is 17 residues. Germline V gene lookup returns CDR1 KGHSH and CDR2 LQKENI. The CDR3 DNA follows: TGTGCCAGCTCACCAACAACAGGGGGCATAGCCAAAAACATTCAGTACTTC. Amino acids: CASSPTTGGIAKNIQYF.

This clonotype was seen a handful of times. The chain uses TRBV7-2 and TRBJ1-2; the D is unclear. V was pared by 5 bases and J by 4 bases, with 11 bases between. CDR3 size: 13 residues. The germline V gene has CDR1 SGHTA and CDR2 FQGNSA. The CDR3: CASSTRSSYGYTF. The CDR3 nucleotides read TGTGCCAGCAGCACCAGGAGTTCCTATGGCTACACCTTC.

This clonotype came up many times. The CDR3 sequence is CASSYSGPGLGNEQFF. DNA for the CDR3: TGTGCCAGCAGTTACTCTGGCCCCGGGTTAGGGAATGAGCAGTTCTTC. This chain connects TRBV6-5 to TRBJ2-1, with D uncertain. The CDR3 has 16 amino acids. The V end was cut by 0 bases, the J end by 7 bases, with 16 bases between. Germline values: CDR1 MNHEY, CDR2 SVGAGI.

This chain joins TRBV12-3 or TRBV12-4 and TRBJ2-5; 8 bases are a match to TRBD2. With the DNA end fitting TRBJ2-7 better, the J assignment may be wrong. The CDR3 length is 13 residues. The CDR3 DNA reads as TGTGCCACGACGCCGGGGGGGCCTTACGAGCAGTACTTC. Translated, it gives CATTPGGPYEQYF.

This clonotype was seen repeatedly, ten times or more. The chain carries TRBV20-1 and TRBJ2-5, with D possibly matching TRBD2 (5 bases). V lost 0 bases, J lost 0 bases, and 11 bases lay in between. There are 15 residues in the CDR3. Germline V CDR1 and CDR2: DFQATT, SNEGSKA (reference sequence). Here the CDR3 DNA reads TGCAGTGCTAGAGATTTAGCGAGGGACCAAGAGACCCAGTACTTC. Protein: CSARDLARDQETQYF.

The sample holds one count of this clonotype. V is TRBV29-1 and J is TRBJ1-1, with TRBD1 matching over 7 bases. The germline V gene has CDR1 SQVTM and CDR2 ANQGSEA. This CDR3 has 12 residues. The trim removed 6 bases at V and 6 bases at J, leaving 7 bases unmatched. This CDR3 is CSVQGDEAEAFF. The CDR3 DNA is TGCAGCGTCCAGGGGGATGAGGCTGAAGCTTTCTTT.

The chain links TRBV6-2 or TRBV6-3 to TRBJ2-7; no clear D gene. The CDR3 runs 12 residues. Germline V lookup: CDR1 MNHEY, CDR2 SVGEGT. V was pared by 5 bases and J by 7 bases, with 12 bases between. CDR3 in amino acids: CASSRPGLEQYF. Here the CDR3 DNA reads TGTGCCAGCAGTCGTCCAGGTCTAGAGCAGTACTTC.

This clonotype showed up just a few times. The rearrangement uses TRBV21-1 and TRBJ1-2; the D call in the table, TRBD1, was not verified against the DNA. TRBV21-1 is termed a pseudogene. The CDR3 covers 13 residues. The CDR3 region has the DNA TGTGCCAGCAGCAAACGACAGGGATTGGGCTACACCTTC. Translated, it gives CASSKRQGLGYTF.

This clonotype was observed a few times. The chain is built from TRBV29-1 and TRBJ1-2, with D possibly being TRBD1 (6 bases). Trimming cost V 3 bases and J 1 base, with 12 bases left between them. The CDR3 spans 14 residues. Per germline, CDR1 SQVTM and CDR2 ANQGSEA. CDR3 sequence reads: CSVDGGAGNYGYTF. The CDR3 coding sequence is TGCAGCGTTGATGGGGGGGCCGGTAACTATGGCTACACCTTC. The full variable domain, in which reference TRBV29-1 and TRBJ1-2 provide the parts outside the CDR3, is SAVISQKPSRDICQRGTSLTIQCQVDSQVTMMFWYRQQPGQSLTLIATANQGSEATYESGFVIDKFPISRPNLTFSTLTVSNMSPEDSSIYLCSVDGGAGNYGYTFGSGTRLTVV.

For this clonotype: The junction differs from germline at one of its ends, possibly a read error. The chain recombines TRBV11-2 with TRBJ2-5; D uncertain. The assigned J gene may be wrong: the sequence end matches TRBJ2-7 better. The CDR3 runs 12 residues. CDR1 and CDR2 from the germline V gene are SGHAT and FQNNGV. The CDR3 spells CVSSSDWGEQYF. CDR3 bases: TGTGTCAGCAGCTCCGACTGGGGCGAGCAGTACTTC.

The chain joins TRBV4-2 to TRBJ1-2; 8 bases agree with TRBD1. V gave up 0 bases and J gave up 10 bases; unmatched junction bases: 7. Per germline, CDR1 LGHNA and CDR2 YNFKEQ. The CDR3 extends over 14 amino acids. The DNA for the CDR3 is TGTGCCAGCAGCCAAGAACGACAGGGGTCTGACTACACCTTC. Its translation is CASSQERQGSDYTF.

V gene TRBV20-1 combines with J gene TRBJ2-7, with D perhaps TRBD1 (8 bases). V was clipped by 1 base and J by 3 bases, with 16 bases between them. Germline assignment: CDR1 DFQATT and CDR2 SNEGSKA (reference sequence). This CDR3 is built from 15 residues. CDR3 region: CSARGDRGGGYEQYF. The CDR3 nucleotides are TGCAGTGCTAGAGGCGACAGGGGAGGGGGCTACGAGCAGTACTTC.

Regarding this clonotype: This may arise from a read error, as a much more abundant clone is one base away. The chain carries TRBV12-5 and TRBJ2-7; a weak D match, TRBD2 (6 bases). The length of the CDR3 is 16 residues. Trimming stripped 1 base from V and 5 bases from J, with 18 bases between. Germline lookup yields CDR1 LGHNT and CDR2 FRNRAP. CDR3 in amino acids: CASGLALEGAYHEQYF. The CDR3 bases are TGTGCTAGTGGTTTGGCCTTGGAGGGCGCGTATCACGAGCAGTACTTC.

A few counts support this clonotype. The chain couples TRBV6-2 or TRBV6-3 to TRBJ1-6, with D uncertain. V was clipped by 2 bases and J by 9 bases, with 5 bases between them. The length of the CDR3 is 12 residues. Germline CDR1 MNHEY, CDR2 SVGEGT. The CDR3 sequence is CASSYNRSPLHF. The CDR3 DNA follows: TGTGCCAGCAGTTACAATCGTTCACCCCTCCACTTT.

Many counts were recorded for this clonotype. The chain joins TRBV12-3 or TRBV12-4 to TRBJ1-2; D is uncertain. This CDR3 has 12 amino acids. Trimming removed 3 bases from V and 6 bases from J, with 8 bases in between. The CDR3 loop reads CASSFGLDGYTF. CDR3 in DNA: TGTGCCAGCAGTTTTGGACTGGATGGCTACACCTTC.

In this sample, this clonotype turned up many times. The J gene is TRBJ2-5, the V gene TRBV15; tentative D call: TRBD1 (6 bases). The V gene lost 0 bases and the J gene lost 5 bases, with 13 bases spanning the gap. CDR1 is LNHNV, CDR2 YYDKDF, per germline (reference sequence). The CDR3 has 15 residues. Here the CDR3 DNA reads TGTGCCACCAGCAGAGATCTGGGACAAGAGGAGACCCAGTACTTC. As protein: CATSRDLGQEETQYF.

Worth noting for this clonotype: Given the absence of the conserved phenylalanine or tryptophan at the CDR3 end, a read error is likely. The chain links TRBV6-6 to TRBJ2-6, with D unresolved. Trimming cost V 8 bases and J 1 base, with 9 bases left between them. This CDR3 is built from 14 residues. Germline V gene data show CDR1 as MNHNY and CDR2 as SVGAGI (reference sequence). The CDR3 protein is CASSDGSGANVLTV. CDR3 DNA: TGTGCCAGCTCCGACGGTTCTGGGGCCAACGTCCTGACTGTC.

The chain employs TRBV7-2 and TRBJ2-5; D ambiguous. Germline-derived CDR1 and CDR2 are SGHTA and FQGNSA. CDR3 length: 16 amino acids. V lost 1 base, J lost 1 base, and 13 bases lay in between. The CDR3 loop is CASSLGWGPSQETQYF. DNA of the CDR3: TGTGCCAGCAGCTTAGGGTGGGGTCCGTCCCAAGAGACCCAGTACTTC.

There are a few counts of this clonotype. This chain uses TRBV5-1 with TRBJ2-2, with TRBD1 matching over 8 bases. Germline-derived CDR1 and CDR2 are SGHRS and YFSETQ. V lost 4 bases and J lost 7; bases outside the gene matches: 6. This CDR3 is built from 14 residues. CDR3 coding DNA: TGCGCCAGCAGCAATGGACAGGGAGGCGGGGAGCTGTTTTTT. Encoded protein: CASSNGQGGGELFF.

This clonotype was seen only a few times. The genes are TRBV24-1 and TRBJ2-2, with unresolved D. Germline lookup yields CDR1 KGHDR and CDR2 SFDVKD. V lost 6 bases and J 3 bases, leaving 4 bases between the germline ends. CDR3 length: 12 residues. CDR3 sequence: CATSQYTGELFF. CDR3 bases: TGTGCCACCAGTCAGTACACCGGGGAGCTGTTTTTT.

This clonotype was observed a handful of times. The CDR3 is CASSWGQGAGTEAFF. The CDR3 region has the DNA TGTGCCAGCAGCTGGGGGCAGGGGGCGGGCACTGAAGCTTTCTTT. The chain links TRBV6-5 to TRBJ1-1, with TRBD1 matching 8 bases. V lost 6 bases to trimming and J lost 4 bases; unmatched junction nucleotides: 10. This CDR3 spans 15 amino acids. CDR1 and CDR2 (germline): MNHEY, SVGAGI.

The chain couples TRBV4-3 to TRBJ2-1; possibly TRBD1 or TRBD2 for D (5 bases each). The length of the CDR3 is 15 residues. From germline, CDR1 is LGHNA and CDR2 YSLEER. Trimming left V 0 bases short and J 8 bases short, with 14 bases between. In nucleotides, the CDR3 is TGCGCCAGCAGCCAAGAATGGCCAGGGAGTCATGAGCAGTTCTTC. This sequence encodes CASSQEWPGSHEQFF.

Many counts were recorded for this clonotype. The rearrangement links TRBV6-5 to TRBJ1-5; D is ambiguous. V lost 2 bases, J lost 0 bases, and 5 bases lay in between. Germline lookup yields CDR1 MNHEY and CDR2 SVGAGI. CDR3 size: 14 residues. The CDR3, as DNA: TGTGCCAGCAGTTACGGAGGTAGCAATCAGCCCCAGCATTTT. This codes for CASSYGGSNQPQHF.